The 32 T cell receptor beta chains listed next were all sequenced from one sample in a study of T cell changes during pregnancy in multiple sclerosis. Sequenced by immunoSEQ multiplex PCR; TCRdb stores in-frame clones only, minus some. The table lists about 71,000 clones, around nine tenths of them singletons. The sample was peripheral blood, taken in the third trimester of pregnancy. Receptors were obtained from a female donor with multiple sclerosis, enrolled in a pregnancy study.

This chain joins TRBV2 and TRBJ2-3, with a weak D call TRBD1 (6 bases). The V and J ends lost 9 bases and 3 bases respectively, with 19 bases between them. The V gene's germline CDR1 is SNHLY and CDR2 FYNNEI. This CDR3 is built from 15 residues. CDR3 coding DNA: TGTGCCAGTAAAATCCCCAGGGGAATGACAGATACGCAGTATTTT. Amino acids: CASKIPRGMTDTQYF.

The rearrangement links TRBV9 to TRBJ2-6, with a weak D call TRBD1 (5 bases). The germline gives CDR1 SGDLS, CDR2 YYNGEE. This CDR3 is 16 amino acids long. Trimming removed 0 bases at V and 2 bases at J, with 9 bases between. DNA for the CDR3: TGTGCCAGCAGCGTAGCCGGACAAACTGGGGCCAACGTCCTGACTTTC. Translating gives CASSVAGQTGANVLTF.

V is TRBV6-1 and J is TRBJ1-1; 10 nucleotides match TRBD1. The CDR3 runs to 14 residues. CDR1 MNHNS and CDR2 SASEGT come from the germline V gene. With V trimmed by 5 bases and J by 5 bases, 5 bases remained unmatched. CDR3 in DNA: TGTGCCAGCAGTCGGGACAGGGGTTCGACTGAAGCTTTCTTT. This encodes CASSRDRGSTEAFF.

The chain couples TRBV5-1 to TRBJ2-3; TRBD2 aligns across 11 bases. The CDR3 has 16 amino acids. V was pared by 0 bases and J by 3 bases, with 3 bases of the junction left unmatched. Germline CDR1 reads SGHRS; CDR2 reads YFSETQ. The CDR3 is CASSLGSSGGTDTQYF. In DNA, the CDR3 is TGCGCCAGCAGCTTGGGCTCTAGCGGGGGGACAGATACGCAGTATTTT. Together with reference TRBV5-1 and TRBJ2-3, the CDR3 gives the full variable domain: KAGVTQTPRYLIKTRGQQVTLSCSPISGHRSVSWYQQTPGQGLQFLFEYFSETQRNKGNFPGRFSGRQFSNSRSEMNVSTLELGDSALYLCASSLGSSGGTDTQYFGPGTRLTVL.

The chain couples TRBV19 to TRBJ1-5; 7 bases agree with TRBD1. Germline lookup yields CDR1 LNHDA and CDR2 SQIVND (reference sequence). The junction had 2 bases not matched to a gene; V was cut back by 5 bases and J by 4 bases. The CDR3 is 13 residues long. The CDR3 reads CASSATGNQPQHF. CDR3 coding DNA: TGTGCCAGTAGTGCGACAGGGAATCAGCCCCAGCATTTT.

This clone occurred a few times. This chain connects TRBV6-4 to TRBJ2-2; D not resolved. Germline CDR1 MRHNA, CDR2 SNTAGT. The CDR3 runs to 15 residues. Trimming took 2 bases from V and 3 from J, leaving 10 bases between them. CDR3 nucleotides: TGTGCCAGCAGTGACGCGGTACGGGACACCGGGGAGCTGTTTTTT. It specifies CASSDAVRDTGELFF.

This chain joins TRBV27 and TRBJ2-4; the match to TRBD2 covers 7 bases. CDR1 and CDR2 from the germline V gene are MNHEY and SMNVEV (reference sequence). This CDR3 has 13 residues. The J segment lost 5 bases and the V segment lost 7 bases, leaving 5 bases of the junction unmatched. As DNA, the CDR3 is TGTGCCAGCAACGGGGGAGGGGAAAACATTCAGTACTTC. It encodes CASNGGGENIQYF.

This chain connects TRBV9 to TRBJ1-1; D is unresolved. Germline V gene lookup returns CDR1 SGDLS and CDR2 YYNGEE. The CDR3 contains 13 residues. V lost 0 bases, J lost 1 base, and 4 bases lay in between. Written as DNA, the CDR3 is TGTGCCAGCAGCGTAGTCCAGAACACTGAAGCTTTCTTT. This sequence encodes CASSVVQNTEAFF.

The V and J genes are TRBV19 and TRBJ1-5, with D possibly being TRBD1 (5 bases). This CDR3 is 15 amino acids long. Germline values: CDR1 LNHDA, CDR2 SQIVND (reference sequence). The ends were cut back, 9 bases at V and 7 bases at J, with 22 bases in the middle. CDR3 in DNA: TGTGCCAGCTCTACCCAGGCGGGGGAGGGGCAGCCCCAGCATTTT. This sequence encodes CASSTQAGEGQPQHF.

This chain links TRBV7-9 with TRBJ2-3; TRBD1 matches at 7 bases. Germline trimming cut 3 bases from V and 2 bases from J; bases unmatched to any gene: 8. Germline V CDR1 and CDR2: SEHNR, FQNEAQ (reference sequence). The CDR3 consists of 16 residues. CDR3 sequence (DNA): TGTGCCAGCAGCTTTAGGACAGGTGGGCTCACAGATACGCAGTATTTT. The encoded protein is CASSFRTGGLTDTQYF.

CDR3 nucleotide sequence: TGTGCCAGCTCACCAGTAATACAGAGTTACACCTTC. Its translation is CASSPVIQSYTF. The chain carries TRBV18 and TRBJ1-2; no clear D gene. The ends were cut back, 2 bases at V and 11 bases at J, with 12 bases in the middle. The germline gives CDR1 KGHSH, CDR2 LQKENI. CDR3 length: 12 residues.

The chain employs TRBV7-9 and TRBJ1-1; TRBD1 matches 9 bases. The germline V gene encodes CDR1 SEHNR and CDR2 FQNEAQ (reference sequence). The trim removed 1 base at V and 5 bases at J, leaving 2 bases unmatched. The CDR3 loop spans 14 amino acids. CDR3 amino acids: CASSLGTGVTEAFF. The CDR3 DNA reads as TGTGCCAGCAGCTTAGGGACAGGGGTGACTGAAGCTTTCTTT. The whole variable domain, remainder taken from reference TRBV7-9 and TRBJ1-1, is DTGVSQNPRHKITKRGQNVTFRCDPISEHNRLYWYRQTLGQGPEFLTYFQNEAQLEKSRLLSDRFSAERPKGSFSTLEIQRTEQGDSAMYLCASSLGTGVTEAFFGQGTRLTVV.

V gene TRBV29-1 combines with J gene TRBJ1-5; 11 bases agree with TRBD1. There are 15 residues in the CDR3. CDR1 is SQVTM, CDR2 ANQGSEA, per germline. Losses at the gene ends were 4 bases for V and 1 base for J; bases not matched to a gene: 3. The CDR3: CSVAGQGASNQPQHF. The CDR3 bases are TGCAGCGTTGCTGGACAGGGGGCGAGCAATCAGCCCCAGCATTTT.

CDR3 residues: CASSLTTENEKLFF. The CDR3 coding sequence is TGTGCCAGCAGCTTAACAACAGAAAATGAAAAACTGTTTTTT. The rearrangement joins TRBV7-9 to TRBJ1-4, with unresolved D. The CDR3 contains 14 residues. In germline, CDR1 is SEHNR, CDR2 FQNEAQ (reference sequence). Trimming pared 2 bases from V and 5 bases from J, leaving 9 bases between.

The rearrangement joins TRBV19 to TRBJ2-1; D possibly corresponds to TRBD1 (6 bases). The CDR3 length is 15 residues. Trimming took off 4 bases at V and 6 bases at J, with 16 bases between the two ends. Germline CDR1 is LNHDA and CDR2 is SQIVND (reference sequence). The CDR3 spells CASSTRGTRINEQFF. The CDR3, as DNA: TGTGCCAGTAGTACCAGGGGAACGCGGATCAATGAGCAGTTCTTC.

This clone was observed a single time. The chain has TRBV2 and TRBJ2-2; no reliable D call. The ends were cut back, 6 bases at V and 5 bases at J, with 4 bases in the middle. Germline CDR1 and CDR2: SNHLY and FYNNEI. This CDR3 region has 11 residues. CDR3: CASSMTGELFF. CDR3 DNA sequence: TGTGCCAGCAGCATGACCGGGGAGCTGTTTTTT.

The chain employs TRBV6-6 and TRBJ1-1; possible D gene TRBD1, 5 bases. CDR3 length equals 15 residues. From germline, CDR1 is MNHNY and CDR2 SVGAGI (reference sequence). V was cut by 7 bases and J by 0 bases, with 15 bases left in between. In nucleotides, the CDR3 is TGTGCCAGCACGTACGAAACAGGCATGAACACTGAAGCTTTCTTT. It codes for CASTYETGMNTEAFF.

CDR3 DNA: TGTGCCAGCCCAGGACTAGCGGGCTTTCAGTACTTC. Its protein product is CASPGLAGFQYF. The V call is TRBV5-8, the J call TRBJ2-5, with TRBD2 identical over 11 bases. V dropped 7 bases and J dropped 11; count of bases not matched to a gene: 7. This CDR3 has 12 residues. The germline gives CDR1 SGHTS, CDR2 YDEGEE. The whole variable domain, remainder taken from reference TRBV5-8 and TRBJ2-5, is EAGVTQSPTHLIKTRGQQATLRCSPISGHTSVYWYQQALGLGLQFLLWYDEGEERNRGNFPPRFSGRQFPNYSSELNVNALELEDSALYLCASPGLAGFQYFGPGTRLLVL.

The chain joins TRBV28 to TRBJ2-3; D is possibly TRBD2 (6 bases). V was trimmed by 6 bases and J by 5 bases, leaving 12 bases between them. The CDR3 runs to 13 residues. CDR1 and CDR2 from the germline V gene are MDHEN and SYDVKM. The CDR3 spells CASSIGTEDTQYF. DNA of the CDR3: TGTGCCAGCAGCATAGGGACTGAAGATACGCAGTATTTT.

This clone was detected a few times. The chain combines TRBV7-7 with TRBJ2-7, with 11 bases fitting TRBD2. The CDR3 has 12 amino acids. Germline V CDR1 and CDR2: SSHAT, FNYEAQ (reference sequence). The DNA for the CDR3 is TGTGCTATTCTAGCGGGGGGCTACGAGCAGTACTTC. Its protein is CAILAGGYEQYF.

V and J are TRBV7-3 and TRBJ2-3; 12 positions agree with TRBD1. Germline V CDR1 and CDR2: SGHTA, FQGTGA. The CDR3 runs 16 residues. The junction had 6 bases not matched to a gene; V was cut back by 5 bases and J by 3 bases. Here the CDR3 DNA reads TGTGCCAGCAGCAACCGGGACAGGGGGCTTACAGATACGCAGTATTTT. Amino acid sequence: CASSNRDRGLTDTQYF.

The genes are TRBV7-2 and TRBJ2-5; maybe TRBD1 (6 bases). The germline V gene encodes CDR1 SGHTA and CDR2 FQGNSA. The CDR3 has 15 amino acids. V lost 5 bases and J lost 3, with 16 bases in between. CDR3 protein: CASSRGGVGEETQYF. The CDR3 DNA reads as TGTGCCAGCAGCCGAGGGGGAGTTGGTGAAGAGACCCAGTACTTC. Based on the CDR3 plus reference TRBV7-2 and TRBJ2-5, the full variable domain is GAGVSQSPSNKVTEKGKDVELRCDPISGHTALYWYRQSLGQGLEFLIYFQGNSAPDKSGLPSDRFSAERTGGSVSTLTIQRTQQEDSAVYLCASSRGGVGEETQYFGPGTRLLVL.

The chain employs TRBV5-4 and TRBJ2-2; 11 nucleotides align to TRBD2. CDR3 length: 18 amino acids. Germline CDR1 SGHNT, CDR2 YYREEE (reference sequence). Trimming removed 1 base from V and 0 bases from J; junction bases left unmatched: 5. The CDR3 nucleotides are TGTGCCAGCAGCTTGAGGCTAGCGGGAGGAACGAACACCGGGGAGCTGTTTTTT. Residues: CASSLRLAGGTNTGELFF.

This clone was recorded only once. The chain links TRBV5-4 to TRBJ2-1, with TRBD2 matching 7 bases. The CDR3 extends over 16 amino acids. Germline CDR1 and CDR2: SGHNT and YYREEE (reference sequence). V gave up 4 bases and J gave up 7 bases; unmatched junction bases: 14. The CDR3 bases are TGTGCCAGCAGCCCGGGGCGGCGGGAGTGTTGTAATGAGCAGTTCTTC. It yields the protein CASSPGRRECCNEQFF.

The chain uses TRBV18 and TRBJ2-1; D may be TRBD1 (6 bases). Trimming stripped 0 bases from V and 2 bases from J, with 11 bases between. The germline V gene encodes CDR1 KGHSH and CDR2 LQKENI. CDR3 length equals 16 residues. The DNA for the CDR3 is TGTGCCAGCTCACCACCAGTAGGGACAACCTACAATGAGCAGTTCTTC. Encoded protein: CASSPPVGTTYNEQFF.

This chain connects TRBV21-1 to TRBJ1-5. TRBV21-1 is recorded as a pseudogene. CDR3 length: 16 amino acids. CDR3 in amino acids: CASSTPSNYSNQPQHF. The CDR3 bases are TGTGCCAGCAGCACCCCCAGCAACTATAGCAATCAGCCCCAGCATTTT.

The J gene is TRBJ2-1, the V gene TRBV27; TRBD2 matches at 11 bases. This CDR3 spans 15 amino acids. CDR1 is MNHEY and CDR2 is SMNVEV in the germline V gene (reference sequence). V dropped 2 bases and J dropped 5; count of bases not matched to a gene: 2. CDR3 protein: CASSLTSGSNNEQFF. Here the CDR3 DNA reads TGTGCCAGCAGTTTAACTAGCGGGAGTAACAATGAGCAGTTCTTC.

The CDR3 is CASSASLAGVTNIQYF. The DNA for the CDR3 is TGTGCCAGCAGCGCGTCTTTAGCGGGAGTCACAAACATTCAGTACTTC. The genes are TRBV21-1 and TRBJ2-4; no check of the table's D call, TRBD2, against the DNA was made. TRBV21-1 is given as a pseudogene. CDR3 length: 16 residues.

This clone was observed a few times. This rearrangement joins TRBV5-4 to TRBJ1-1; TRBD1 aligns across 8 bases. The CDR3 has 15 amino acids. The ends lost 8 bases at V and 1 base at J; junction bases unmatched: 10. Germline CDR1 reads SGHNT; CDR2 reads YYREEE (reference sequence). This CDR3 is CASVSDGTGNTEAFF. DNA of the CDR3: TGTGCCAGTGTCTCCGACGGGACAGGGAACACTGAAGCTTTCTTT.

The J gene is TRBJ1-3, the V gene TRBV28, with a tentative D call TRBD1 (5 bases). The CDR3 extends over 16 amino acids. Between the trimmed V and J ends, which lost 5 bases and 0 bases, there was a span of 14 bases. Looked up from germline, CDR1 is MDHEN and CDR2 is SYDVKM. CDR3 sequence: CASSAGDGASGNTIYF. The CDR3 DNA follows: TGTGCCAGCAGTGCGGGGGACGGCGCCTCTGGAAACACCATATATTTT.

The chain joins TRBV28 to TRBJ2-5; D unclear. The CDR3 totals 15 residues. The V end lost 5 bases, the J end lost 2 bases, and 15 bases lay between the germline ends. Per the germline V gene, CDR1 is MDHEN and CDR2 is SYDVKM. The CDR3, as DNA: TGTGCCAGCAGTCCGATCGATGACTGGCAAGAGACCCAGTACTTC. Its translation: CASSPIDDWQETQYF.

The chain joins TRBV2 to TRBJ1-5; D unclear. V dropped 4 bases and J dropped 4 bases, with 8 bases sitting between them. This CDR3 comprises 13 residues. The germline gives CDR1 SNHLY, CDR2 FYNNEI. The CDR3 region has the DNA TGTGCCAGCAGTGGGCAACAGAATCAGCCCCAGCATTTT. It translates to CASSGQQNQPQHF.